The 3 T cell receptor beta chains in this list originate from one sample, sequenced in a study of blood T cells in healthy people across ages. Sample-barcoded 5' priming and a J-beta primer mix drove a second PCR of about 6 to 12 cycles. MiXCR, run by TCRdb on the 5' RACE reads, gives a single entry per CDR3 protein. The sample records almost 550,000 distinct CDR3 sequences, less than 25% being singletons. This sample was shared with a second study, whose subject was T cells of mothers and their children.

Sequenced sample: blood. All receptors derive from a boy between 5 and 17 years old in good health.

The chain uses TRBV18 and TRBJ2-5; 8 bases align to TRBD2. With the DNA end fitting TRBJ2-1 better, the J assignment may be wrong. This CDR3 is built from 15 residues. The germline CDR1 and CDR2 sequences are KGHSH and LQKENI. CDR3 coding DNA: TGTGCCAGCTCGCCCGGGACTAGTTCCCAGTATGAGCAGTTCTTC. This encodes CASSPGTSSQYEQFF.

This clonotype was found many times. CDR3 DNA: TGCAGCGTTGTGTCGGGGGGCGCGCTTTATTTGCCCTATGGCTACACCTTC. Translated, it gives CSVVSGGALYLPYGYTF. The rearrangement links TRBV29-1 to TRBJ1-2; a possible D gene is TRBD1 (6 bases). Germline values: CDR1 SQVTM, CDR2 ANQGSEA. The CDR3 consists of 17 residues. The V and J ends lost 4 bases and 4 bases respectively, with 25 bases between them.

This clonotype was observed a handful of times. The chain links TRBV6-6 to TRBJ1-5; 10 bases match TRBD1. CDR1 is MNHNY, CDR2 SVGAGI, per germline (reference sequence). Trimming cost V 8 bases and J 6 bases; bases outside gene matches: 7. This CDR3 has 14 residues. The CDR3 region is CASSSGTGVQPQHF. In nucleotides, the CDR3 is TGTGCCAGCTCCTCCGGGACAGGGGTTCAGCCCCAGCATTTT.